This entry features one T cell receptor beta chain sequence. This specimen belongs to a study of cytomegalovirus exposure and HLA in healthy donors. About the research overall: The use of the same platform for the roughly 120 validation repertoires and the 550 to 850 first-cohort repertoires was reported by a later analysis.

Profiling relied on immunoSEQ multiplex PCR, and the TCRdb table lists in-frame clones only, not all of them. Counted here are 250,000 to 350,000 clones, approximately 91% occurring once; the ten biggest clones make up about 0.96%. CDR1 and CDR2 from the germline V gene are MNHNS and SASEGT. The CDR3 contains 11 residues. Trimming shortened V by 6 bases and J by 6 bases, and 9 bases separated the two germline ends. The genes are TRBV6-1 and TRBJ2-7, with D uncertain. The material sequenced was PBMCs. The receptor comes from a man aged 30 to 39 in good health and CMV-seronegative. DNA for the CDR3: TGTGCCAGCAGCCGTCTCGGCGAGCAGTACTTC. It yields the protein CASSRLGEQYF.